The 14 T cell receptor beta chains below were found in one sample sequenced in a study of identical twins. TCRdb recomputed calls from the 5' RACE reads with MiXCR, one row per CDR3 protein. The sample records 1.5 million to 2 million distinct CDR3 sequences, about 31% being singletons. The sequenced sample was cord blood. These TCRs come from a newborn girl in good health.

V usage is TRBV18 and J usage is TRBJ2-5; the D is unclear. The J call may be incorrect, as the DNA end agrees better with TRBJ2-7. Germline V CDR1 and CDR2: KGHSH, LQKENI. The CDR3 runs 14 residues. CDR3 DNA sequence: TGTGCCAGCTCAGTGGGTTTGGAAGACTACGAGCAGTACTTC. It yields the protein CASSVGLEDYEQYF.

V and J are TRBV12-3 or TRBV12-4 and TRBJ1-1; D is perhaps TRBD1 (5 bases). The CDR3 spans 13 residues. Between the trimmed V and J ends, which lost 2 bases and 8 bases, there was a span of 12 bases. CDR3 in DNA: TGTGCCAGCAGTTTATCAGGGCGGGAGGAAGCTTTCTTT. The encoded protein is CASSLSGREEAFF.

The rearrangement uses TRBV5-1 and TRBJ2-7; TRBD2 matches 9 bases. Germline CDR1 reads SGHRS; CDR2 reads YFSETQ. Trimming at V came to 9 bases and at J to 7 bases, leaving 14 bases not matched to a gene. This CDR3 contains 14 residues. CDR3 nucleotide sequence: TGCGCCACCAATAGCGGGGGCCCAAACAATGAGCAGTACTTC. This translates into CATNSGGPNNEQYF.

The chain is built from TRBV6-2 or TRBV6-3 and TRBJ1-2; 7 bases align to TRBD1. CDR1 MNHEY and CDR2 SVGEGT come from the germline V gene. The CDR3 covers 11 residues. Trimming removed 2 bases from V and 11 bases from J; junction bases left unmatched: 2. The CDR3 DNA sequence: TGTGCCAGCAGTTACCAGGGACAGTACACCTTC. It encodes CASSYQGQYTF.

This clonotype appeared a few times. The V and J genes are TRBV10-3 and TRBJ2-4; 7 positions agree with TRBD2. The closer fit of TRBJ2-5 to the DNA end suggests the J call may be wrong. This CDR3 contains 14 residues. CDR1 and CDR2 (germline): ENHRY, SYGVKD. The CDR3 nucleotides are TGTGCCATCAGCCTACCGGACGGGAGGAAGACCCAGTACTTC. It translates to CAISLPDGRKTQYF.

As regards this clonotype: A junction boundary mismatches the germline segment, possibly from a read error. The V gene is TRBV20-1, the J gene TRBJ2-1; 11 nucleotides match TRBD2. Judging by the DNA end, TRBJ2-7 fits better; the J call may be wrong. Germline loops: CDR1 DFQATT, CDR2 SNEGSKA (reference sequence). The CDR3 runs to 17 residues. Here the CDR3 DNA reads TGCACTGCTAGAGATCTTAGACTAGCGGGGTTCCACAATGAGCAGTACTTC. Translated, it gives CTARDLRLAGFHNEQYF.

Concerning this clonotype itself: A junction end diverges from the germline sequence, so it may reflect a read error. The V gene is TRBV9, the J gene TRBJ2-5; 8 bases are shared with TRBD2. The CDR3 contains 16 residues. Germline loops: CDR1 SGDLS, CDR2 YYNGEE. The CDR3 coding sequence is TGTGCCAGCAGCGTAGGACCTGGACTAGCTTGGGAGACCCGGTACTTC. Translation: CASSVGPGLAWETRYF.

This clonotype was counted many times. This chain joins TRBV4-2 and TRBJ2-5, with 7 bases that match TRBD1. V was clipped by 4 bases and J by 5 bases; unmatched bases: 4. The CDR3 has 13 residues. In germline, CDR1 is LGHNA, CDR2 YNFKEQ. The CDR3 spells CASSPYRGETQYF. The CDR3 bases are TGTGCCAGCAGCCCCTACAGGGGTGAGACCCAGTACTTC.

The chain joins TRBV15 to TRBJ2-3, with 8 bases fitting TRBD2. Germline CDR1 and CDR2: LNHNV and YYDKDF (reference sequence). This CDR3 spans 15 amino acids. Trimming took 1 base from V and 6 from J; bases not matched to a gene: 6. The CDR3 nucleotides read TGTGCCACCAGCAGAGTAACGGGGGGGCGGGATACGCAGTATTTT. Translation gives CATSRVTGGRDTQYF.

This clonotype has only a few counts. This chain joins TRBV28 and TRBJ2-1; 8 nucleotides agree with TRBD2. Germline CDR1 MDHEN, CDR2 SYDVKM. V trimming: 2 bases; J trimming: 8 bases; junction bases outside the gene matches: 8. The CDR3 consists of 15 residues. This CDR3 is CASSLPGLVYYEQFF. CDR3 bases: TGTGCCAGCAGTTTACCGGGACTAGTCTATTATGAGCAGTTCTTC.

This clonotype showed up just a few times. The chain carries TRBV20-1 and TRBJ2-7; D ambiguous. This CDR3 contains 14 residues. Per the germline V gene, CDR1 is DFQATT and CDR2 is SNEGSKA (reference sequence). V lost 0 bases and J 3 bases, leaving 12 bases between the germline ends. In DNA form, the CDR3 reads TGCAGTGCTAGAGATAGAAAGGATATCTACGAGCAGTACTTC. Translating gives CSARDRKDIYEQYF.

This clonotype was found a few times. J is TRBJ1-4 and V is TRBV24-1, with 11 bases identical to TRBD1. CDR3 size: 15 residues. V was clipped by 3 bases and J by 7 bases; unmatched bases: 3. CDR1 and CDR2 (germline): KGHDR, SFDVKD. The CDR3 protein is CATSDPGQGGEKLFF. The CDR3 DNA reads TGTGCCACCAGTGATCCGGGACAGGGGGGTGAAAAACTGTTTTTT.

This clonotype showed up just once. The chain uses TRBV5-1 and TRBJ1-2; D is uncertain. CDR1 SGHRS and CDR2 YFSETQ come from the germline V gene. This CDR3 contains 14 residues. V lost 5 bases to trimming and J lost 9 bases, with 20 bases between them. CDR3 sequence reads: CASSPPTPVGSYTF. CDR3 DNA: TGCGCCAGCAGTCCCCCGACTCCGGTGGGCAGCTACACCTTC.

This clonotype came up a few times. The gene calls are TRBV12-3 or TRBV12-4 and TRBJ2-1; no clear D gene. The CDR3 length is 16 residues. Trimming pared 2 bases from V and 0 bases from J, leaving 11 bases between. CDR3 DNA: TGTGCCAGCAGTTTAAACGCCCTAAGCTCCTACAATGAGCAGTTCTTC. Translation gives CASSLNALSSYNEQFF.